These 32 T cell receptor beta chains share one sample of origin, sequenced in a study of T cell responses to AZD1222 COVID-19 vaccine. Sequencing used immunoSEQ multiplex PCR; TCRdb keeps in-frame clones, though not all of them. Of approximately 200,000 clones listed, about 95% are singletons. Material: peripheral blood, obtained 28 days after the second dose of the MenACWY control vaccine. The receptors come from an adult who received the MenACWY meningococcal vaccine as a control.

The chain recombines TRBV9 with TRBJ2-7, with a possible D match to TRBD2 (5 bases). Trimming left V 1 base short and J 2 bases short, with 10 bases between. CDR3 length: 14 residues. In germline, CDR1 is SGDLS, CDR2 YYNGEE. The CDR3 loop is CASSVSAETYEQYF. The CDR3 nucleotides are TGTGCCAGCAGCGTATCAGCGGAGACCTACGAGCAGTACTTC.

This clone has only one observation. The rearrangement links TRBV20-1 to TRBJ2-1; D is undetermined. CDR1 and CDR2 (germline): DFQATT, SNEGSKA (reference sequence). The CDR3 runs to 13 residues. V dropped 3 bases and J dropped 2 bases, with 8 bases sitting between them. DNA for the CDR3: TGCAGTGCTAGTTACACTCCCTACAATGAGCAGTTCTTC. It yields the protein CSASYTPYNEQFF.

V gene TRBV20-1 combines with J gene TRBJ2-7; the match to TRBD1 covers 7 bases. The CDR3 has 11 residues. Unmatched junction bases numbered 4, after V lost 6 bases and J lost 5 bases. Germline CDR1 is DFQATT and CDR2 is SNEGSKA (reference sequence). CDR3 bases: TGCAGTGCGAGCCAGGGGGACGAGCAGTACTTC. This encodes CSASQGDEQYF.

This sequence joins TRBV30 and TRBJ1-2; 10 positions agree with TRBD1. Germline CDR1 GTSNPN, CDR2 SVGIG (reference sequence). V trimming: 2 bases; J trimming: 5 bases; junction bases outside the gene matches: 8. The CDR3 has 15 residues. The CDR3 nucleotides are TGTGCCTGGAGTTCGGGACAGGGGCGCGGTTATGGCTACACCTTC. Its translation: CAWSSGQGRGYGYTF.

The V and J genes are TRBV28 and TRBJ1-5; D is possibly TRBD1 (6 bases). The CDR3 consists of 14 residues. The germline V gene encodes CDR1 MDHEN and CDR2 SYDVKM. V lost 5 bases and J 5 bases, leaving 13 bases between the germline ends. CDR3 coding DNA: TGTGCCAGCAGTCCGGACAGTGTTGATCAGCCCCAGCATTTT. Translated: CASSPDSVDQPQHF.

The V and J genes are TRBV6-1 and TRBJ1-1; D unresolved. The V end was cut by 3 bases, the J end by 4 bases, with 6 bases between. The CDR3 length is 12 residues. CDR1 MNHNS and CDR2 SASEGT come from the germline V gene. As DNA, the CDR3 is TGTGCCAGCAGTGAGCACTCCACTGAAGCTTTCTTT. As protein: CASSEHSTEAFF.

This clone was recorded once. This chain joins TRBV30 and TRBJ2-1; D is possibly TRBD2 (6 bases). Germline values: CDR1 GTSNPN, CDR2 SVGIG (reference sequence). This CDR3 contains 14 residues. V was trimmed by 2 bases and J by 9 bases, leaving 17 bases between them. The DNA for the CDR3 is TGTGCCTGGAGTACCAGCGGGTCGTTTAGTGAGCAGTTCTTC. This gives the protein CAWSTSGSFSEQFF.

V gene TRBV25-1 combines with J gene TRBJ1-1; D not certain. The CDR3 spans 13 residues. CDR1 is MGHDK and CDR2 is SYGVNS in the germline V gene. Trimming cost V 3 bases and J 1 base, with 6 bases left between them. DNA for the CDR3: TGTGCCAGCAGTGATTTCGCGAACACTGAAGCTTTCTTT. This codes for CASSDFANTEAFF.

The chain combines TRBV15 with TRBJ2-1; D is uncertain. CDR3 size: 13 residues. In germline, CDR1 is LNHNV, CDR2 YYDKDF (reference sequence). The germline V and J ends were trimmed by 0 bases and 8 bases, with 8 bases remaining between them. As DNA, the CDR3 is TGTGCCACCAGCAGAGAGGCCCGGGATGAGCAGTTCTTC. This encodes CATSREARDEQFF.

A single count supports this clone. The chain combines TRBV3-1 (or the pseudogene TRBV3-2) with TRBJ2-3; the match to TRBD2 covers 7 bases. This CDR3 is built from 14 residues. V lost 6 bases, J lost 0 bases, and 3 bases stayed unmatched. Germline values: CDR1 LGHDT, CDR2 YNNKEL (reference sequence). CDR3 residues: CASSYSGSTDTQYF. In DNA form, the CDR3 reads TGTGCCAGCAGTTATAGCGGGAGCACAGATACGCAGTATTTT.

V and J are TRBV18 and TRBJ2-2, with D maybe TRBD2 (5 bases). V lost 1 base to trimming and J lost 0 bases, with 9 bases between them. Looked up from germline, CDR1 is KGHSH and CDR2 is LQKENI. There are 16 residues in the CDR3. Here the CDR3 reads CASSPLAGTNTGELFF. The CDR3 DNA is TGTGCCAGCTCACCACTAGCCGGGACGAACACCGGGGAGCTGTTTTTT.

V usage is TRBV3-1 (or the pseudogene TRBV3-2) and J usage is TRBJ1-5; the match to TRBD1 covers 8 bases. V shed 4 bases, J shed 10 bases, and the junction held 9 bases outside the gene matches. The CDR3 has 14 amino acids. From germline, CDR1 is LGHDT and CDR2 YNNKEL (reference sequence). The CDR3, as DNA: TGTGCCAGCAGCCCTTCGACAGGGGCAAGACCCCAGCATTTT. Translated, it gives CASSPSTGARPQHF.

The V and J genes are TRBV14 and TRBJ2-7, with 7 bases that match TRBD2. CDR1 and CDR2 (germline): SGHDN, FVKESK. The CDR3 contains 13 residues. The V and J ends lost 6 bases and 2 bases, in that order; junction bases with no gene match: 4. The CDR3 here is CASRRAGAYEQYF. Here the CDR3 DNA reads TGTGCCAGCAGACGTGCGGGGGCCTACGAGCAGTACTTC.

The chain uses TRBV28 and TRBJ2-7, with TRBD2 matching 8 bases. V lost 2 bases and J lost 3; bases outside the gene matches: 6. The CDR3 has 15 amino acids. Germline V gives CDR1 MDHEN, CDR2 SYDVKM. Here the CDR3 DNA reads TGTGCCAGCAGTTTAGGTACTAGCGGTTACTACGAGCAGTACTTC. Amino acids: CASSLGTSGYYEQYF. The variable domain in full, with the rest retrieved from reference TRBV28 and TRBJ2-7, is DVKVTQSSRYLVKRTGEKVFLECVQDMDHENMFWYRQDPGLGLRLIYFSYDVKMKEKGDIPEGYSVSREKKERFSLILESASTNQTSMYLCASSLGTSGYYEQYFGPGTRLTVT.

The V gene is TRBV5-1, the J gene TRBJ2-3; 7 bases align to TRBD1. The CDR3 totals 15 residues. Trimming at V came to 0 bases and at J to 2 bases, leaving 3 bases not matched to a gene. Per the germline V gene, CDR1 is SGHRS and CDR2 is YFSETQ. The CDR3 sequence is CASSLVTGVTDTQYF. The CDR3 region has the DNA TGCGCCAGCAGCTTGGTCACAGGGGTCACAGATACGCAGTATTTT.

The J gene is TRBJ2-5, the V gene TRBV5-1; no reliable D call. Per the germline V gene, CDR1 is SGHRS and CDR2 is YFSETQ. The CDR3 has 14 residues. V lost 0 bases and J lost 1, with 7 bases in between. The CDR3 DNA sequence: TGCGCCAGCAGCTTGGCCGATACCCAAGAGACCCAGTACTTC. Amino acid sequence: CASSLADTQETQYF.

This chain connects TRBV28 to TRBJ2-7; TRBD2 aligns across 10 bases. The CDR3 totals 16 residues. J was trimmed by 7 bases and V by 3 bases; bases with no gene match: 12. Germline CDR1 reads MDHEN; CDR2 reads SYDVKM. DNA of the CDR3: TGTGCCAGCAGTTTCCCCCCAGCGGGAGGGCCGGAAGAGCAGTACTTC. This gives the protein CASSFPPAGGPEEQYF.

The V and J genes are TRBV7-9 and TRBJ1-5, with a possible D match to TRBD1 (5 bases). V was trimmed by 5 bases and J by 1 base, leaving 9 bases between them. The CDR3 consists of 14 residues. The germline V gene encodes CDR1 SEHNR and CDR2 FQNEAQ (reference sequence). The CDR3 DNA sequence: TGTGCCAGCAGCCCAGGGACCAGCAATCAGCCCCAGCATTTT. This encodes CASSPGTSNQPQHF.

The V call is TRBV28, the J call TRBJ1-6, with D possibly being TRBD1 (6 bases). Germline V gene lookup returns CDR1 MDHEN and CDR2 SYDVKM. The CDR3 is 15 amino acids. V was clipped by 6 bases and J by 10 bases, with 19 bases between them. CDR3 amino acids: CASSRTVGLRSPLHF. The CDR3 DNA reads TGTGCCAGCAGCCGGACAGTAGGCCTTAGGTCACCCCTCCACTTT.

The genes are TRBV14 and TRBJ1-2, with TRBD1 identical over 9 bases. The J segment lost 2 bases and the V segment lost 5 bases, leaving 6 bases of the junction unmatched. CDR1 is SGHDN, CDR2 FVKESK, per germline. This CDR3 has 15 residues. For the CDR3, the DNA is TGTGCCAGCAGCAGGTGGACAGGGGTAAACTATGGCTACACCTTC. Protein sequence: CASSRWTGVNYGYTF.

The CDR3 protein is CASYRTPTGELFF. The CDR3 DNA reads TGCGCCAGCTACCGGACACCCACCGGGGAGCTGTTTTTT. The chain recombines TRBV5-1 with TRBJ2-2, with a weak D call TRBD1 (5 bases). Trimming stripped 7 bases from V and 4 bases from J, with 11 bases between. The length of the CDR3 is 13 residues. The germline gives CDR1 SGHRS, CDR2 YFSETQ.

This chain connects TRBV7-6 to TRBJ1-6; D not resolved. This CDR3 is 17 amino acids long. Per the germline V gene, CDR1 is SGHVS and CDR2 is FNYEAQ. With 5 bases removed from V and 9 bases from J, the gap between germline ends came to 23 bases. CDR3 DNA: TGTGCCAGCAGCCAACTGCTGGACCGAGTAGCTCCTTCACCCCTCCACTTT. Its protein product is CASSQLLDRVAPSPLHF.

The CDR3 DNA sequence: TGTGCCAGTAGTCCACGGGACAGCTCCTCCTACGAGCAGTACTTC. This gives the protein CASSPRDSSSYEQYF. The chain joins TRBV19 to TRBJ2-7, with TRBD1 identical over 7 bases. This CDR3 contains 15 residues. Trimming cost V 5 bases and J 0 bases; bases outside gene matches: 7. Per the germline V gene, CDR1 is LNHDA and CDR2 is SQIVND (reference sequence).

This rearrangement joins TRBV29-1 to TRBJ2-5; D might be TRBD2 (5 bases). This CDR3 comprises 13 residues. V lost 7 bases and J 1 base, leaving 13 bases between the germline ends. CDR1 is SQVTM and CDR2 is ANQGSEA in the germline V gene. The CDR3: CSALRGAQETQYF. CDR3 nucleotides: TGCAGCGCCCTCCGGGGAGCCCAAGAGACCCAGTACTTC.

This rearrangement joins TRBV19 to TRBJ1-2, with D possibly matching TRBD1 (6 bases). The germline V gene encodes CDR1 LNHDA and CDR2 SQIVND (reference sequence). V lost 2 bases, J lost 3 bases, and 7 bases lay in between. This CDR3 region has 13 residues. The CDR3 reads CASSIPGDYGYTF. The CDR3 region has the DNA TGTGCCAGTAGTATACCAGGGGACTATGGCTACACCTTC.

The chain links TRBV19 to TRBJ2-3; possibly TRBD2 for D (6 bases). Germline lookup yields CDR1 LNHDA and CDR2 SQIVND (reference sequence). V was pared by 10 bases and J by 2 bases, with 13 bases between. There are 13 residues in the CDR3. CDR3 residues: CATRSGVTDTQYF. As DNA, the CDR3 is TGTGCCACCCGTTCGGGGGTCACAGATACGCAGTATTTT.

V gene TRBV10-3 combines with J gene TRBJ1-2; D is uncertain. Germline CDR1 is ENHRY and CDR2 is SYGVKD. Trimming removed 2 bases from V and 5 bases from J, with 18 bases in between. The CDR3 sequence is 16 residues long. CDR3 coding DNA: TGTGCCATCAGTGAGCCTCTAGGGCAGCGACCTTATGGCTACACCTTC. Its protein product is CAISEPLGQRPYGYTF.

Comment on this clone: This specimen includes other DNA sequences encoding the same CDR3. This chain joins TRBV5-1 and TRBJ2-7; D unclear. The length of the CDR3 is 12 residues. Trimming removed 0 bases at V and 1 base at J, with 2 bases between. CDR1 and CDR2 from the germline V gene are SGHRS and YFSETQ. CDR3 nucleotides: TGCGCCAGCAGCTTGGAATCCTACGAGCAGTACTTC. Translation: CASSLESYEQYF.

The CDR3, as DNA: TGTGCCAGTAGGGGACTAGCGGGAGGCCAACACCTATACAATGAGCAGTTCTTC. Its translation: CASRGLAGGQHLYNEQFF. The chain uses TRBV19 and TRBJ2-1; 15 bases are a match to TRBD2. The CDR3 is 18 amino acids. Germline CDR1 reads LNHDA; CDR2 reads SQIVND (reference sequence). The J segment lost 4 bases and the V segment lost 6 bases, leaving 10 bases of the junction unmatched.

Here the CDR3 DNA reads TGTGCCACCGCCAGACAGGGGGCCAACGAGCAGTACTTC. Amino acids: CATARQGANEQYF. The chain is built from TRBV24-1 and TRBJ2-7; 10 bases line up with TRBD1. Germline CDR1 reads KGHDR; CDR2 reads SFDVKD. V trimming: 9 bases; J trimming: 5 bases; junction bases outside the gene matches: 6. This CDR3 is built from 13 residues.

The chain links TRBV7-8 to TRBJ2-6; D is undetermined. Deletions cut 7 bases from V and 4 bases from J, with 23 bases between. The CDR3 is made up of 18 amino acids. Germline V gives CDR1 SGHVS, CDR2 FQNEAQ. The DNA of the CDR3 is TGTGCCAGCATTCTCCTAAAAACCCCTCTGGGAGGGGCCAACGTCCTGACTTTC. This gives the protein CASILLKTPLGGANVLTF.

This chain connects TRBV5-8 to TRBJ1-2, with a possible D match to TRBD1 (5 bases). This CDR3 is 15 amino acids long. V dropped 3 bases and J dropped 4 bases, with 16 bases sitting between them. Germline V lookup: CDR1 SGHTS, CDR2 YDEGEE. The CDR3 sequence: CASSSPGTDFYGYTF. Written as DNA, the CDR3 is TGTGCCAGCAGCTCCCCCGGGACGGACTTCTATGGCTACACCTTC.